Listed here are 7 T cell receptor beta chains from one sample, sequenced in a study of shared clonotypes between healthy human individuals (dated by TCRdb to 2020 to 2022). For the CD8 naive samples, CD45RO-negative cells were positively selected for CCR7, yielding a CD45RA+CCR7+ population from which TemRA cells were excluded. The protocol used for the library was the immunoSEQ multiplex PCR assay. Sourced from immuneACCESS, this table was stored by TCRdb with only in-frame sequences that have V and J called. A share of the clones is absent; for the studies checked, an unresolved V gene accounts for under half, and the remainder has no known explanation. Across this sample there are hundreds of thousands of clones, with roughly 95% seen only once. Clones ranked in the top ten supply roughly 0.1% of the sample. The sequenced sample consisted of naive CD8+ T cells sorted from blood. The cell subset or site label, as the study defines it: CD45RA+CCR7+. The receptors derive from a woman aged 30 to 39 in good health.

V is TRBV10-1 and J is TRBJ2-5, with D perhaps TRBD2 (5 bases). V shed 11 bases and J shed 4 bases, with 11 bases lying between them. The CDR3 is 11 residues long. Germline V gives CDR1 WNHNN, CDR2 SYGVQD (reference sequence). This CDR3 reads CAPPAGETQYF. The CDR3 nucleotides read TGCGCCCCCCCCGCGGGAGAGACCCAGTACTTC.

The rearrangement joins TRBV27 to TRBJ1-5; weak D call: TRBD1 (5 bases). Germline V gene data show CDR1 as MNHEY and CDR2 as SMNVEV (reference sequence). The CDR3 totals 14 residues. With 4 bases removed from V and 7 bases from J, the gap between germline ends came to 14 bases. The CDR3 loop reads CASSYGAEGQPQHF. CDR3 DNA: TGTGCCAGCAGTTACGGAGCTGAGGGGCAGCCCCAGCATTTT.

The chain recombines TRBV5-6 with TRBJ1-1; perhaps TRBD1 as D (5 bases). There are 16 residues in the CDR3. V dropped 0 bases and J dropped 5 bases, with 17 bases sitting between them. From germline, CDR1 is SGHDT and CDR2 YYEEEE. This CDR3 reads CASSLALFGHTTEAFF. CDR3 DNA: TGTGCCAGCAGCTTGGCCTTGTTCGGACATACTACTGAAGCTTTCTTT.

The chain uses TRBV7-3 and TRBJ2-7, with TRBD2 as a possible D gene (6 bases). The CDR3 sequence is 13 residues long. The germline V gene encodes CDR1 SGHTA and CDR2 FQGTGA. Between the trimmed V and J ends, which lost 4 bases and 6 bases, there was a span of 13 bases. The CDR3 protein is CASSSLGGSEQYF. The CDR3 DNA sequence: TGTGCCAGCAGCTCCCTCGGGGGTAGCGAGCAGTACTTC.

This clone showed up just once. The chain is built from TRBV4-2 and TRBJ2-7, with D maybe TRBD2 (5 bases). V lost 0 bases and J 4 bases, leaving 10 bases between the germline ends. Germline V gene data show CDR1 as LGHNA and CDR2 as YNFKEQ. The CDR3 covers 14 residues. CDR3 residues: CASSQEDGLYEQYF. In DNA form, the CDR3 reads TGTGCCAGCAGCCAAGAGGACGGACTTTACGAGCAGTACTTC.

This chain links TRBV25-1 with TRBJ1-1, with D perhaps TRBD1 (6 bases). V shed 4 bases and J shed 5 bases, with 17 bases lying between them. The CDR3 consists of 15 residues. CDR1 and CDR2 from the germline V gene are MGHDK and SYGVNS. CDR3 nucleotide sequence: TGTGCCAGCAGTGTACGACAGGCTCCGCGGACTGAAGCTTTCTTT. Translating gives CASSVRQAPRTEAFF.

This clone is a singleton in its sample. The chain recombines TRBV7-8 with TRBJ2-3; 7 bases match TRBD2. The germline gives CDR1 SGHVS, CDR2 FQNEAQ. Trimming at V came to 5 bases and at J to 0 bases, leaving 17 bases not matched to a gene. This CDR3 spans 19 amino acids. The CDR3 here is CASSANWAGAITSTDTQYF. The DNA of the CDR3 is TGTGCCAGCAGCGCCAACTGGGCGGGAGCAATTACTAGCACAGATACGCAGTATTTT.